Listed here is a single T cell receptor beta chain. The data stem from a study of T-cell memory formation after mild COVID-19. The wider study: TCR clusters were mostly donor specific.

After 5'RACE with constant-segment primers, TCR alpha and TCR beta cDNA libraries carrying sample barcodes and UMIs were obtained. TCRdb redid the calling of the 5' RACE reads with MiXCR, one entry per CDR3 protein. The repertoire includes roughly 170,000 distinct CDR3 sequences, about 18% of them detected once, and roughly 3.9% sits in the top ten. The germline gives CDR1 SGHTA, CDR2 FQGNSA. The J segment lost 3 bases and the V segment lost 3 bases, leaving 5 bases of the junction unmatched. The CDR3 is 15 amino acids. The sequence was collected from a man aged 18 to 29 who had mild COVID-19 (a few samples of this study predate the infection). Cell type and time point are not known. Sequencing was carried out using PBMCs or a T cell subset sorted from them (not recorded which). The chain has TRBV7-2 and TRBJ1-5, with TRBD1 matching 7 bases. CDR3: CASSLGDRYNQPQHF. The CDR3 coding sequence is TGTGCCAGCAGCTTGGGGGACAGATACAATCAGCCCCAGCATTTT.